The 24 T cell receptor beta chains presented below share a single source sample, sequenced in a study of memory CD4+ T cells and cytomegalovirus serostatus. Clones were read by immunoSEQ multiplex PCR, and TCRdb kept only the in-frame ones, dropping some. The sample records some 66,000 clones, about 80% being singletons. The sort gate was single viable CD3+CD4+CD8-CD45RO+ cells for memory CD4+ T cells. The source material was memory CD4+ T cells from blood. Receptors were obtained from an adult in good health and CMV-seropositive.

The rearrangement joins TRBV2 to TRBJ1-6; 8 nucleotides line up with TRBD1. The CDR3 totals 12 residues. The germline V gene has CDR1 SNHLY and CDR2 FYNNEI. Trimming took 6 bases from V and 11 from J; bases not matched to a gene: 3. CDR3 DNA sequence: TGTGCCAGCAGGACAGGGGAAGCACCCCTCCACTTT. Translated, it gives CASRTGEAPLHF.

This clone was seen repeatedly, ten times or more. The gene calls are TRBV19 and TRBJ1-5; D unclear. V dropped 4 bases and J dropped 7 bases, with 17 bases sitting between them. Germline-derived CDR1 and CDR2 are LNHDA and SQIVND (reference sequence). This CDR3 has 15 residues. CDR3 nucleotide sequence: TGTGCCAGTAGTAGGATGAGGGTTGGGGAACAGCCCCAGCATTTT. Amino acids: CASSRMRVGEQPQHF. Full variable domain (remainder filled in from reference TRBV19 and TRBJ1-5): DGGITQSPKYLFRKEGQNVTLSCEQNLNHDAMYWYRQDPGQGLRLIYYSQIVNDFQKGDIAEGYSVSREKKESFPLTVTSAQKNPTAFYLCASSRMRVGEQPQHFGDGTRLSIL.

The rearrangement joins TRBV5-1 to TRBJ2-1, with TRBD1 as a possible D gene (6 bases). This CDR3 region has 15 residues. In germline, CDR1 is SGHRS, CDR2 YFSETQ. V gave up 4 bases and J gave up 8 bases, with 19 bases separating them. The CDR3 sequence is CASSRDRDTSYEQFF. CDR3 in DNA: TGCGCCAGCAGCCGAGATCGGGACACATCCTATGAGCAGTTCTTC. Full variable domain (outside the CDR3, taken from reference TRBV5-1 and TRBJ2-1): KAGVTQTPRYLIKTRGQQVTLSCSPISGHRSVSWYQQTPGQGLQFLFEYFSETQRNKGNFPGRFSGRQFSNSRSEMNVSTLELGDSALYLCASSRDRDTSYEQFFGPGTRLTVL.

The rearrangement uses TRBV28 and TRBJ1-5; the D gene is possibly TRBD1 (6 bases). The ends were cut back, 7 bases at V and 1 base at J, with 14 bases in the middle. The V gene's germline CDR1 is MDHEN and CDR2 SYDVKM. This CDR3 has 15 residues. DNA of the CDR3: TGTGCCAGCAAGACAGGCACCTCGAGCAATCAGCCCCAGCATTTT. It specifies CASKTGTSSNQPQHF.

This rearrangement joins TRBV5-1 to TRBJ2-5, with D possibly TRBD2 on 5 matching bases. There are 14 residues in the CDR3. The germline V gene encodes CDR1 SGHRS and CDR2 YFSETQ. Between the trimmed V and J ends, which lost 2 bases and 6 bases, there was a span of 14 bases. The CDR3 loop is CASSFSEEVKTQYF. CDR3 nucleotide sequence: TGCGCCAGCAGCTTCAGCGAGGAGGTAAAGACCCAGTACTTC.

The genes are TRBV29-1 and TRBJ2-2; 8 bases fit TRBD1. After removal of 3 bases from V and 3 bases from J, the junction contained 6 bases not matched to a gene. The CDR3 totals 15 residues. CDR1 is SQVTM and CDR2 is ANQGSEA in the germline V gene. The CDR3 loop reads CSVDPTGADTGELFF. The CDR3 DNA is TGCAGCGTTGACCCGACAGGGGCGGACACCGGGGAGCTGTTTTTT.

The chain carries TRBV29-1 and TRBJ2-5; 9 bases are a match to TRBD1. The CDR3 spans 14 residues. Germline lookup yields CDR1 SQVTM and CDR2 ANQGSEA. The J segment lost 1 base and the V segment lost 8 bases, leaving 8 bases of the junction unmatched. The CDR3 spells CSLTGGVFQETQYF. CDR3 nucleotides: TGCAGCCTCACAGGGGGCGTTTTCCAAGAGACCCAGTACTTC. The full variable domain, with the rest looked up from reference TRBV29-1 and TRBJ2-5, is SAVISQKPSRDICQRGTSLTIQCQVDSQVTMMFWYRQQPGQSLTLIATANQGSEATYESGFVIDKFPISRPNLTFSTLTVSNMSPEDSSIYLCSLTGGVFQETQYFGPGTRLLVL.

J is TRBJ2-7 and V is TRBV5-6; D is ambiguous. The germline V gene encodes CDR1 SGHDT and CDR2 YYEEEE. CDR3 length: 11 residues. The V end was cut by 4 bases, the J end by 4 bases, with 6 bases between. The CDR3 sequence: CASSRSYEQYF. The CDR3 DNA is TGTGCCAGCAGCCGATCATACGAGCAGTACTTC.

This clone was counted a few times. The chain links TRBV5-5 to TRBJ2-5; TRBD1 matches at 7 bases. Trimming took 4 bases from V and 5 from J; bases not matched to a gene: 2. CDR3 length: 12 residues. Germline loops: CDR1 SGHKS, CDR2 YYEKEE (reference sequence). CDR3 bases: TGTGCCAGCAGCCTGACAGGGGAGACCCAGTACTTC. This sequence encodes CASSLTGETQYF. The variable domain in full, with the rest retrieved from reference TRBV5-5 and TRBJ2-5, is DAGVTQSPTHLIKTRGQQVTLRCSPISGHKSVSWYQQVLGQGPQFIFQYYEKEERGRGNFPDRFSARQFPNYSSELNVNALLLGDSALYLCASSLTGETQYFGPGTRLLVL.

The chain is built from TRBV4-1 and TRBJ2-2; 8 positions match TRBD2. After removal of 4 bases from V and 6 bases from J, the junction contained 7 bases not matched to a gene. CDR1 is MGHRA and CDR2 is YSYEKL in the germline V gene. This CDR3 is built from 15 residues. CDR3 DNA sequence: TGCGCCAGCAGCCTAGGACTAGCAGGCGCCGGGGAGCTGTTTTTT. It translates to CASSLGLAGAGELFF.

This clone showed up just a few times. V usage is TRBV5-6 and J usage is TRBJ2-5; possibly TRBD1 for D (6 bases). The CDR3 runs to 13 residues. V dropped 4 bases and J dropped 4 bases, with 11 bases sitting between them. Germline V lookup: CDR1 SGHDT, CDR2 YYEEEE. The CDR3 nucleotides read TGTGCCAGCAGCGGCACAGGGCGAGAGACCCAGTACTTC. Amino acid sequence: CASSGTGRETQYF.

The CDR3 here is CASMRGEGNTEAFF. Here the CDR3 DNA reads TGTGCCAGCATGAGAGGGGAAGGGAACACTGAAGCTTTCTTT. The rearrangement uses TRBV2 and TRBJ1-1, with D possibly TRBD1 on 5 matching bases. Looked up from germline, CDR1 is SNHLY and CDR2 is FYNNEI. Trimming took off 7 bases at V and 1 base at J, with 13 bases between the two ends. The CDR3 contains 14 residues. The whole variable domain, filled in from reference TRBV2 and TRBJ1-1, reads EPEVTQTPSHQVTQMGQEVILRCVPISNHLYFYWYRQILGQKVEFLVSFYNNEISEKSEIFDDQFSVERPDGSNFTLKIRSTKLEDSAMYFCASMRGEGNTEAFFGQGTRLTVV.

This clone appeared a few times. This rearrangement joins TRBV5-1 to TRBJ1-2; D may be TRBD1 (6 bases). Between the trimmed V and J ends, which lost 4 bases and 0 bases, there was a span of 13 bases. Per the germline V gene, CDR1 is SGHRS and CDR2 is YFSETQ. This CDR3 is 15 amino acids long. The CDR3 DNA sequence: TGCGCCAGCAGCATCGGGGACATTTCTAACTATGGCTACACCTTC. Translation: CASSIGDISNYGYTF.

This chain joins TRBV6-5 and TRBJ2-7; perhaps TRBD1 as D (6 bases). CDR3 length: 13 residues. CDR1 and CDR2 from the germline V gene are MNHEY and SVGAGI. Trimming left V 7 bases short and J 2 bases short, with 12 bases between. The CDR3 reads CASTHGTTYEQYF. The CDR3 DNA reads TGTGCCAGCACCCACGGGACAACCTACGAGCAGTACTTC.

This clone was detected only once. The chain joins TRBV19 to TRBJ1-1; D remains unclear. There are 16 residues in the CDR3. The germline V gene encodes CDR1 LNHDA and CDR2 SQIVND (reference sequence). Between the trimmed V and J ends, which lost 7 bases and 3 bases, there was a span of 21 bases. The CDR3 nucleotides are TGTGCCAGTATAGCAGAGCCCGCAACGACTTACACTGAAGCTTTCTTT. This encodes CASIAEPATTYTEAFF.

The chain recombines TRBV5-1 with TRBJ2-5; 12 positions match TRBD2. CDR1 and CDR2 from the germline V gene are SGHRS and YFSETQ. V was pared by 2 bases and J by 2 bases, with 4 bases of the junction left unmatched. CDR3 length: 16 residues. The CDR3 protein is CASSLAGTSGQETQYF. For the CDR3, the DNA is TGCGCCAGCAGCTTAGCCGGGACTAGCGGGCAAGAGACCCAGTACTTC. The full variable domain, in which reference TRBV5-1 and TRBJ2-5 provide the parts outside the CDR3, is KAGVTQTPRYLIKTRGQQVTLSCSPISGHRSVSWYQQTPGQGLQFLFEYFSETQRNKGNFPGRFSGRQFSNSRSEMNVSTLELGDSALYLCASSLAGTSGQETQYFGPGTRLLVL.

The rearrangement links TRBV5-4 to TRBJ1-5; D unclear. The germline V gene has CDR1 SGHNT and CDR2 YYREEE (reference sequence). This CDR3 spans 13 amino acids. V was cut by 0 bases and J by 7 bases, with 8 bases left in between. The CDR3 DNA sequence: TGTGCCAGCAGCTTGGGTATTGGGCAGCCCCAGCATTTT. This codes for CASSLGIGQPQHF.

The chain combines TRBV30 with TRBJ2-2; D may be TRBD2 (6 bases). The CDR3 is 15 residues long. Germline-derived CDR1 and CDR2 are GTSNPN and SVGIG (reference sequence). Trimming pared 4 bases from V and 2 bases from J, leaving 14 bases between. CDR3 region: CAWKGGALNTGELFF. The CDR3 DNA sequence: TGTGCCTGGAAGGGCGGGGCCCTTAACACCGGGGAGCTGTTTTTT.

In this sample, this clone turned up many times. This sequence joins TRBV7-7 and TRBJ2-2; 10 positions match TRBD2. The CDR3 loop spans 16 amino acids. Germline values: CDR1 SSHAT, CDR2 FNYEAQ (reference sequence). The CDR3 DNA reads as TGTGCTAGCGGGGCTAGCGGGAGCGTGGTCACCGGGGAGCTGTTTTTT. This gives the protein CASGASGSVVTGELFF.

This clone appeared a few times. The chain couples TRBV10-3 to TRBJ1-1; 9 nucleotides match TRBD1. This CDR3 has 15 amino acids. CDR1 and CDR2 from the germline V gene are ENHRY and SYGVKD. Losses at the gene ends were 5 bases for V and 1 base for J; bases not matched to a gene: 5. The CDR3 loop reads CAISRLTGGNTEAFF. In DNA form, the CDR3 reads TGTGCCATCAGTAGATTGACAGGGGGGAACACTGAAGCTTTCTTT.

This clone was counted between two and nine times. The gene calls are TRBV11-2 and TRBJ1-5; no reliable D call. V lost 1 base to trimming and J lost 2 bases, with 3 bases between them. The V gene's germline CDR1 is SGHAT and CDR2 FQNNGV. CDR3 size: 13 residues. CDR3: CASSLGRNQPQHF. DNA for the CDR3: TGTGCCAGCAGCTTAGGACGCAATCAGCCCCAGCATTTT. Full variable domain (remainder filled in from reference TRBV11-2 and TRBJ1-5): EAGVAQSPRYKIIEKRQSVAFWCNPISGHATLYWYQQILGQGPKLLIQFQNNGVVDDSQLPKDRFSAERLKGVDSTLKIQPAKLEDSAVYLCASSLGRNQPQHFGDGTRLSIL.

This sequence joins TRBV4-1 and TRBJ1-2, with TRBD1 identical over 10 bases. Looked up from germline, CDR1 is MGHRA and CDR2 is YSYEKL. There are 16 residues in the CDR3. Germline trimming cut 3 bases from V and 0 bases from J; bases unmatched to any gene: 4. CDR3 DNA: TGCGCCAGCAGCCACCGGGACAGGGGATCTAACTATGGCTACACCTTC. Translation gives CASSHRDRGSNYGYTF.

This clone was recorded once. The V call is TRBV7-9, the J call TRBJ2-7; TRBD1 is a possible D gene (7 bases). V was trimmed by 5 bases and J by 4 bases, leaving 18 bases between them. Germline CDR1 SEHNR, CDR2 FQNEAQ (reference sequence). The CDR3 sequence is 15 residues long. DNA of the CDR3: TGTGCCAGCAGCCAGGGGGGAGAGGGTCCTTACGAGCAGTACTTC. It yields the protein CASSQGGEGPYEQYF.

The rearrangement uses TRBV7-2 and TRBJ1-1, with D hard to call. Germline CDR1 is SGHTA and CDR2 is FQGNSA. The CDR3 covers 13 residues. Trimming shortened V by 11 bases and J by 5 bases, and 18 bases separated the two germline ends. The CDR3 DNA sequence: TGTGCCTCCTCAAACTGGCTCGGAACTGAAGCTTTCTTT. Its translation: CASSNWLGTEAFF.